The T cell receptor beta chain under discussion was sequenced for a study of CD4 and CD8 cells across lung adenocarcinoma regions. TCRdb analysed the PCR reads with MiXCR anew, one entry per CDR3 protein. The table lists a few thousand distinct CDR3 sequences, less than 75% of them singletons, with roughly 15% in the top ten. Localized lung adenocarcinoma, a non-small cell lung cancer, affected the donors. Germline V gives CDR1 MNHNS, CDR2 SASEGT. V lost 8 bases and J lost 5, with 15 bases in between. The CDR3 totals 13 residues. The specimen was CD8+ T cells from the margin of a lung tumor. This clonotype originated in a female donor with lung adenocarcinoma. The CD4 and CD8 labels of this study may be unreliable. The rearrangement joins TRBV6-1 to TRBJ1-2; D gene uncertain. The CDR3 DNA reads as TGTGCCAGCTCCTCCTGGCTCCAGTATGGCTACACCTTC. The encoded protein is CASSSWLQYGYTF.